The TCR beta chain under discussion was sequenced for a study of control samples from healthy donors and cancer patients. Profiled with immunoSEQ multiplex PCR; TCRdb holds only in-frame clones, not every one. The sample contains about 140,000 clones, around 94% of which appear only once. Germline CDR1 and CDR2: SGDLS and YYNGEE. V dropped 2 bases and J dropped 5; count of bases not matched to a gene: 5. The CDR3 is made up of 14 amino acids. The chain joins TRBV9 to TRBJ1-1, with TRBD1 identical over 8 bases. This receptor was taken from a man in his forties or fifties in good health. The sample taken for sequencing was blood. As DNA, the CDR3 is TGTGCCAGCAGCGTCACAGGGGGAAGGACTGAAGCTTTCTTT. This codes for CASSVTGGRTEAFF.